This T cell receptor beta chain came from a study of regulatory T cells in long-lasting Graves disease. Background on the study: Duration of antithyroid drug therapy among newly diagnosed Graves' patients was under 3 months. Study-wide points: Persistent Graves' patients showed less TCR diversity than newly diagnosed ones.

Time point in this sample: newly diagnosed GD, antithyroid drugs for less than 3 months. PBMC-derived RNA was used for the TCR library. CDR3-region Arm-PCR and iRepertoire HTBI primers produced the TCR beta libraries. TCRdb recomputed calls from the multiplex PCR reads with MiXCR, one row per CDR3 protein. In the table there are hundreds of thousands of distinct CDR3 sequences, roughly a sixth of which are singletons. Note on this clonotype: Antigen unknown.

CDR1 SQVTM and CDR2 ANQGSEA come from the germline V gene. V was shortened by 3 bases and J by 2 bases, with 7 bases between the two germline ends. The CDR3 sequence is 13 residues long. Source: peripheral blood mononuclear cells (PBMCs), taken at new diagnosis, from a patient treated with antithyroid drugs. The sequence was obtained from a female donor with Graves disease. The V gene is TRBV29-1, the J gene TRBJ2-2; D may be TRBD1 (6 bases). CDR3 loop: CSVDGGNTGELFF. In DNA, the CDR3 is TGCAGCGTTGATGGGGGCAACACCGGGGAGCTGTTTTTT.